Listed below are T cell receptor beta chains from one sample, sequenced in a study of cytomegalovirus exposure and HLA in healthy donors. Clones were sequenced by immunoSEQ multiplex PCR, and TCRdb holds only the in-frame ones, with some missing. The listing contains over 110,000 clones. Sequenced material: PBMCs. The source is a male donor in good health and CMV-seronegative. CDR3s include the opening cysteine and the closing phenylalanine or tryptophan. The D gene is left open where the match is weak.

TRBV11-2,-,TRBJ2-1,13,CASSLGEWGEQFF,TGTGCCAGCAGCTTAGGGGAGTGGGGTGAGCAGTTCTTC
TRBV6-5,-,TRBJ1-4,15,CASSYRTAQGEKLFF,TGTGCCAGCAGTTACCGGACAGCCCAAGGGGAAAAACTGTTTTTT
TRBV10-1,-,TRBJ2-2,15,CASSEPGPNTGELFF,TGCGCCAGCAGTGAGCCAGGCCCGAACACCGGGGAGCTGTTTTTT
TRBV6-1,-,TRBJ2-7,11,CASSPYYEQYF,TGTGCCAGCAGCCCTTACTACGAGCAGTACTTC
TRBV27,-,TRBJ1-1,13,CASRTTKNTEAFF,TGTGCCAGCAGGACGACAAAGAACACTGAAGCTTTCTTT
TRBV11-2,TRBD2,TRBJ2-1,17,CASSSSWAGGIQAEQFF,TGTGCCAGCAGTTCCTCTTGGGCGGGGGGTATACAAGCTGAGCAGTTCTTC
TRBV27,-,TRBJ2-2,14,CASTPGGSTGELFF,TGTGCCAGCACCCCTGGGGGGTCCACCGGGGAGCTGTTTTTT
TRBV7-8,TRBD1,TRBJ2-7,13,CASTDRSSYEQYF,TGTGCCAGCACGGACAGGAGCTCCTACGAGCAGTACTTC
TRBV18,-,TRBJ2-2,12,CASSPLGEDLFF,TGTGCCAGCTCACCCCTGGGGGAGGACCTGTTTTTT
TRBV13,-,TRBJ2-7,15,CASSLDRAPTYEQYF,TGTGCCAGCAGCTTAGACAGGGCCCCAACCTACGAGCAGTACTTC
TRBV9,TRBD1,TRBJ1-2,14,CASSGGQGALGYTF,TGTGCCAGCAGCGGCGGACAGGGGGCTTTAGGCTACACCTTC
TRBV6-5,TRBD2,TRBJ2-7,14,CASSYGLAVYEQYF,TGTGCCAGCAGTTACGGTCTAGCGGTCTACGAGCAGTACTTC
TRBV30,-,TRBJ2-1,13,CAWSVEQNNEQFF,TGTGCCTGGAGTGTAGAACAGAACAATGAGCAGTTCTTC
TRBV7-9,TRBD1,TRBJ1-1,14,CASSLSGGTGEAFF,TGTGCCAGCAGCTTATCAGGGGGCACAGGTGAAGCTTTCTTT
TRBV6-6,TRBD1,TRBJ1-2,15,CASRLKWDSHYGYTF,TGTGCCAGCAGGCTAAAATGGGACAGCCATTATGGCTACACCTTC
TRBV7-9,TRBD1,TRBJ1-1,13,CASSPTGGTEAFF,TGTGCCAGCAGCCCAACAGGGGGCACTGAAGCTTTCTTT
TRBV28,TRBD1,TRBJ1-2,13,CASSLDRDNGYTF,TGTGCCAGCAGTCTGGACAGGGACAATGGCTACACCTTC